This TCR beta chain was sequenced in a study of cytotoxic CD8 clonotypes in ibrutinib-treated CLL. Assay used: immunoSEQ multiplex PCR; TCRdb lists only in-frame clones, some missing. The sample lists fewer than 400,000 clones; roughly 70% were seen once. V gave up 3 bases and J gave up 3 bases, with 18 bases separating them. Germline lookup yields CDR1 MDHEN and CDR2 SYDVKM. The CDR3 covers 17 residues. The sequencing here drew on PBMCs, taken after 36 months of ibrutinib treatment. The rearrangement joins TRBV28 to TRBJ1-5; tentative D call: TRBD1 (6 bases). The clonotype originates from a human donor with chronic lymphocytic leukemia. This chain's CDR3 is CASSFETLQGNNQPQHF. The CDR3 bases are TGTGCCAGCAGTTTTGAGACATTACAGGGTAACAATCAGCCCCAGCATTTT.